The next 6 T cell receptor beta chains were all read from a single sample in a study of T cell clonality in common variable immunodeficiency. Profiled with immunoSEQ multiplex PCR; TCRdb holds only in-frame clones, not every one. The profile covers approximately 50,000 clones, none occurring a single time. The sequenced sample consisted of peripheral blood mononuclear cells. These TCRs come from a person aged 18 to 75 in good health.

This clone was counted at least ten times. Read data end 3 residues before the CDR3 end; the end is taken from the germline J gene. The gene calls are TRBV7-3 and TRBJ2-3, with D perhaps being TRBD1 or TRBD2 (5 bases each). V was clipped by 5 bases and J by 4 bases, with 10 bases between them. The length of the CDR3 is 13 residues. Germline V gives CDR1 SGHTA, CDR2 FQGTGA. The part of the CDR3 DNA that was read is TGTGCCAGCAGCCCCCAGGGAGCAGATACG. It yields the protein CASSPQGADT. The full-length CDR3 reads as CASSPQGADTQYF.

This clone was seen repeatedly, ten times or more. With the read ending 3 residues before the CDR3 end, the germline J gene is used to fill in that end. V is TRBV5-1 and J is TRBJ1-2; 7 bases agree with TRBD1. This CDR3 region has 15 residues. The germline V gene encodes CDR1 SGHRS and CDR2 YFSETQ. The CDR3 bases that were read are TGCGCCAGCAGCCGGGAACAGGGGTCCCGGGGGGGC. It codes for CASSREQGSRGG. The full CDR3 is CASSREQGSRGGYTF.

A word on this clone: The read comes to an end 3 residues before the CDR3 does, leaving the germline J gene to fill in the end. The rearrangement uses TRBV20-1 and TRBJ2-5; 8 nucleotides align to TRBD1. Germline assignment: CDR1 DFQATT and CDR2 SNEGSKA (reference sequence). The CDR3 totals 12 residues. The DNA read from the CDR3 is TGCAGGCCAACAGGGGGAGAGGAGACC. This gives the protein CRPTGGEET. The whole CDR3 protein is CRPTGGEETQYF.

This clone was recorded at least ten times. With the read ending 3 residues before the CDR3 end, the germline J gene is used to fill in that end. The chain couples TRBV28 to TRBJ1-5, with TRBD1 matching over 8 bases. From germline, CDR1 is MDHEN and CDR2 SYDVKM. J was trimmed by 0 bases and V by 2 bases; bases with no gene match: 0. The CDR3 is 15 residues long. Incomplete CDR3 DNA: TGTGCCAGCAGTTTACAGGGGGCTAGCAATCAGCCC. As protein: CASSLQGASNQP. The CDR3 as a whole reads CASSLQGASNQPQHF.

Regarding this clone: The read finishes 3 residues shy of the CDR3 end, and the germline J gene is used to complete it. This chain connects TRBV7-8 to TRBJ2-1; 11 bases match TRBD2. Trimming cost V 5 bases and J 7 bases; bases outside gene matches: 4. CDR1 is SGHVS and CDR2 is FQNEAQ in the germline V gene. This CDR3 contains 14 residues. CDR3 DNA, as far as it was read: TGTGCCAGCAGCACTGGGACTAGCGGAAATGAG. Its translation is CASSTGTSGNE. The whole CDR3 protein reads CASSTGTSGNEQFF.

At least ten counts were recorded for this clone. The read falls 3 residues short of the CDR3 end, and the missing part is taken from the germline J gene. The V call is TRBV20-1, the J call TRBJ1-5; D unresolved. Deletions cut 4 bases from V and 9 bases from J, with 25 bases between. CDR1 is DFQATT, CDR2 SNEGSKA, per germline (reference sequence). This CDR3 region has 16 residues. The sequenced CDR3 bases are TGCAGTGCTATTCAAACACCACTAGCGGGAGGTGGGCCC. Translation gives CSAIQTPLAGGGP. The whole CDR3 reads CSAIQTPLAGGGPQHF.